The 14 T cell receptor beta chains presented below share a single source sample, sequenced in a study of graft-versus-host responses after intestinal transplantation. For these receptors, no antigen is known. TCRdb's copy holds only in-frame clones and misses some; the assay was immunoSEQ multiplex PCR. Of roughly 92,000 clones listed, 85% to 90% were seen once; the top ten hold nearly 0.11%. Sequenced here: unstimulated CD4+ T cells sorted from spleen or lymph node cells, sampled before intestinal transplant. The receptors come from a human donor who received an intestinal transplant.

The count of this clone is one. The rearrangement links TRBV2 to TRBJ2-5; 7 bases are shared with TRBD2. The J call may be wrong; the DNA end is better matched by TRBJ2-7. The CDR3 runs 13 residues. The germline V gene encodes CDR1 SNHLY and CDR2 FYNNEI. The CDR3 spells CANSLERGYEQYF. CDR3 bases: TGTGCCAATTCCCTCGAGCGGGGCTACGAGCAGTACTTC.

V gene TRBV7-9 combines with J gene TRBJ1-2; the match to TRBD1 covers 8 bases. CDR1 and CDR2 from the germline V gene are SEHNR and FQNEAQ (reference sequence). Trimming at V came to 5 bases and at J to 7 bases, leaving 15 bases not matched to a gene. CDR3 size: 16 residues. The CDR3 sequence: CASSKGGSGGVGGYTF. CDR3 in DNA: TGTGCCAGCAGCAAAGGAGGGTCAGGGGGCGTAGGTGGCTACACCTTC.

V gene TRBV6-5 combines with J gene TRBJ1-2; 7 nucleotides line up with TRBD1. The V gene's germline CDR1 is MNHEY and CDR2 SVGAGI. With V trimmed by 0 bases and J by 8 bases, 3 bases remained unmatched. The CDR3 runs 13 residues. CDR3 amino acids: CASSYSGTAGYTF. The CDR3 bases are TGTGCCAGCAGTTACTCAGGGACAGCCGGCTACACCTTC.

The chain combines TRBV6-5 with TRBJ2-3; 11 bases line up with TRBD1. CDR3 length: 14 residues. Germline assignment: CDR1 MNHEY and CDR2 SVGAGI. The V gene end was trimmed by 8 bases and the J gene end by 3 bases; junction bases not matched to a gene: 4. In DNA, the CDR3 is TGTGCCAGCTCCCGGGACAGGGGGACAGATACGCAGTATTTT. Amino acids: CASSRDRGTDTQYF.

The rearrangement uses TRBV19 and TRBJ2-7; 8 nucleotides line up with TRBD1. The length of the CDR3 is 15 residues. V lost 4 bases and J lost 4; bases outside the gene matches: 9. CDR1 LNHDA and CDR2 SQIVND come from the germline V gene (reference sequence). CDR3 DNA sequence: TGTGCCAGTAGTAGAGGACAGGGTGCCTCTTACGAGCAGTACTTC. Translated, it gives CASSRGQGASYEQYF.

CDR3 sequence: CASRSSGGSGANVLTF. CDR3 coding DNA: TGTGCCAGCAGATCCTCAGGGGGCTCTGGGGCCAACGTCCTGACTTTC. The gene calls are TRBV28 and TRBJ2-6; 7 bases agree with TRBD1. V was clipped by 6 bases and J by 0 bases; unmatched bases: 5. CDR3 length equals 16 residues. Germline values: CDR1 MDHEN, CDR2 SYDVKM.

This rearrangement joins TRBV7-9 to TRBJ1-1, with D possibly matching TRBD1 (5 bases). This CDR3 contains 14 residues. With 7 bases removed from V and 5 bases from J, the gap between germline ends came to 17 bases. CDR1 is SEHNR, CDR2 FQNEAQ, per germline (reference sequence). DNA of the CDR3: TGTGCCAGCATACTTTACGCGGGGGGGACTGAAGCTTTCTTT. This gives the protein CASILYAGGTEAFF.

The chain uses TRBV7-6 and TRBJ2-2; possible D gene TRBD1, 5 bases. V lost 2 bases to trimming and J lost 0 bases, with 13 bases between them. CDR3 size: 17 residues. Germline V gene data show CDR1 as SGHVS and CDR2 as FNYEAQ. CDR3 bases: TGTGCCAGCAGCTTAACGCTGGGGCCCTCGAACACCGGGGAGCTGTTTTTT. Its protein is CASSLTLGPSNTGELFF.

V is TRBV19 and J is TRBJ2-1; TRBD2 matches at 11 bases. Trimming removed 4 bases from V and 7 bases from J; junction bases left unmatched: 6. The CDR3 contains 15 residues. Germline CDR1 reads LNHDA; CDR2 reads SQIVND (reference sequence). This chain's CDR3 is CASSTSGGIWNEQFF. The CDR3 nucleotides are TGTGCCAGTAGTACTAGCGGGGGGATTTGGAATGAGCAGTTCTTC. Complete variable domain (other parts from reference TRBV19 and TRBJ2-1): DGGITQSPKYLFRKEGQNVTLSCEQNLNHDAMYWYRQDPGQGLRLIYYSQIVNDFQKGDIAEGYSVSREKKESFPLTVTSAQKNPTAFYLCASSTSGGIWNEQFFGPGTRLTVL.

In nucleotides, the CDR3 is TGCGCCAGCAGCCCAGCCGGGACAGCTAATGAAAAACTGTTTTTT. Protein product: CASSPAGTANEKLFF. The genes are TRBV4-1 and TRBJ1-4; 7 bases are shared with TRBD1. The CDR3 totals 15 residues. Germline CDR1 reads MGHRA; CDR2 reads YSYEKL. After removal of 4 bases from V and 3 bases from J, the junction contained 5 bases not matched to a gene.

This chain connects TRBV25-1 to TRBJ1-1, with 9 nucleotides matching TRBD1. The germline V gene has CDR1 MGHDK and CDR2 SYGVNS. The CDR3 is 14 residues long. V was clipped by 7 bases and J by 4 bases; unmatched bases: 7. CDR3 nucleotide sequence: TGTGCCAGCATCGCCGGGACAGGGATCACTGAAGCTTTCTTT. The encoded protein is CASIAGTGITEAFF.

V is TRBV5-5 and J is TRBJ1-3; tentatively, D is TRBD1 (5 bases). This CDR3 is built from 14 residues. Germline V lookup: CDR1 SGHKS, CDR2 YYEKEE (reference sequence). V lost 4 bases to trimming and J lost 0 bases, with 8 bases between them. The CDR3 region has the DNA TGTGCCAGCAGCCGACAGATCTCTGGAAACACCATATATTTT. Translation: CASSRQISGNTIYF. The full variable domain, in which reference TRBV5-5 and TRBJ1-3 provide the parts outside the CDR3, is DAGVTQSPTHLIKTRGQQVTLRCSPISGHKSVSWYQQVLGQGPQFIFQYYEKEERGRGNFPDRFSARQFPNYSSELNVNALLLGDSALYLCASSRQISGNTIYFGEGSWLTVV.

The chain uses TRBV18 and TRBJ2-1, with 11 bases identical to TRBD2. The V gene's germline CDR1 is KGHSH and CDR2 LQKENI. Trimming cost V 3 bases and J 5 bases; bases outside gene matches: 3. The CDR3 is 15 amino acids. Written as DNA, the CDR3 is TGTGCCAGCTCACCCCGACTAGCGGGACACAATGAGCAGTTCTTC. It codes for CASSPRLAGHNEQFF.

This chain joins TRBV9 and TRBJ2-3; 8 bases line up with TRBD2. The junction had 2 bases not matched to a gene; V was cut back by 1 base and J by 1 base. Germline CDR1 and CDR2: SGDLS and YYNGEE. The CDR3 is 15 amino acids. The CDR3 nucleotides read TGTGCCAGCAGCGTAATTAGCGGGGGCACAGATACGCAGTATTTT. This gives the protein CASSVISGGTDTQYF.